This TCR beta chain was found in a study of CD8+CD57+ T cells in acquired aplastic anemia. The germline V gene encodes CDR1 MNHEY and CDR2 SVGAGI. The CDR3 has 13 amino acids. Deletions cut 0 bases from V and 7 bases from J, with 9 bases between. Genomic DNA, the template, was used for profiling of the TCR beta VDJ and CDR3. TCRdb ran MiXCR on the reads and lists one entry per CDR3 protein. The sample includes more than 150,000 distinct CDR3 sequences, over 60% of them seen just once. This clonotype was sampled from a human donor with severe aplastic anemia or a healthy control (not recorded which). The V call is TRBV6-5, the J call TRBJ1-1; D call uncertain. The material sequenced was sorted CD4+, CD8+, or CD8+CD57+ T cells (not recorded which) from PBMCs. CDR3 in DNA: TGTGCCAGCAGTTACTCGGCCCGCCTTGAAGCTTTCTTT. Translating it yields CASSYSARLEAFF.